The 21 T cell receptor beta chains below come from one sample, sequenced in a study of technical replicates of blood from a few donors. TCRdb's table, derived via immunoSEQ multiplex PCR, lists solely in-frame clones and lacks some. The data hold 55,000 to 75,000 clones, with approximately 93% observed a single time. Material: T cells isolated from PBMCs. These TCRs come from a human donor in good health.

This clone was observed a single time. The J gene is TRBJ2-1, the V gene TRBV2; the match to TRBD1 covers 8 bases. The germline V gene has CDR1 SNHLY and CDR2 FYNNEI. The trim removed 10 bases at V and 3 bases at J, leaving 5 bases unmatched. The CDR3 contains 13 residues. CDR3 sequence (DNA): TGTGCCACCAAAGGGACAGGCTACAATGAGCAGTTCTTC. This encodes CATKGTGYNEQFF. The whole variable domain, remainder taken from reference TRBV2 and TRBJ2-1, is EPEVTQTPSHQVTQMGQEVILRCVPISNHLYFYWYRQILGQKVEFLVSFYNNEISEKSEIFDDQFSVERPDGSNFTLKIRSTKLEDSAMYFCATKGTGYNEQFFGPGTRLTVL.

The V gene is TRBV27, the J gene TRBJ2-1, with 10 bases aligning to TRBD1. This CDR3 is built from 15 residues. V trimming: 2 bases; J trimming: 7 bases; junction bases outside the gene matches: 5. Germline V gives CDR1 MNHEY, CDR2 SMNVEV (reference sequence). CDR3 amino acids: CASSLAGTGANEQFF. The CDR3, as DNA: TGTGCCAGCAGTTTAGCGGGGACAGGGGCGAATGAGCAGTTCTTC.

This chain links TRBV25-1 with TRBJ1-1; possibly TRBD1 for D (6 bases). Germline CDR1 MGHDK, CDR2 SYGVNS. The CDR3 length is 13 residues. The V and J ends lost 7 bases and 3 bases respectively, with 12 bases between them. The CDR3 spells CASMSGEDTEAFF. The CDR3 DNA is TGTGCCAGCATGTCAGGGGAAGACACTGAAGCTTTCTTT.

The rearrangement joins TRBV28 to TRBJ2-7; TRBD1 matches at 8 bases. The CDR3 has 15 residues. Germline CDR1 and CDR2: MDHEN and SYDVKM. Germline trimming cut 1 base from V and 6 bases from J; bases unmatched to any gene: 8. The CDR3 spells CASSLSLGQGGEQYF. The DNA for the CDR3 is TGTGCCAGCAGTTTATCTCTTGGACAGGGTGGCGAGCAGTACTTC.

The chain joins TRBV19 to TRBJ1-2; D might be TRBD1 (6 bases). Trimming cost V 8 bases and J 8 bases, with 21 bases left between them. The CDR3 is made up of 14 amino acids. Looked up from germline, CDR1 is LNHDA and CDR2 is SQIVND (reference sequence). The CDR3 DNA is TGTGCCAGTCACAGGGCATCCATACCTGGGGGCTACACCTTC. Protein sequence: CASHRASIPGGYTF.

The gene calls are TRBV4-2 and TRBJ1-3; D is uncertain. V shed 4 bases and J shed 0 bases, with 13 bases lying between them. Germline V gives CDR1 LGHNA, CDR2 YNFKEQ. This CDR3 is 16 amino acids long. For the CDR3, the DNA is TGTGCCAGCAGCCTAAGTCGGGAAATCTCTGGAAACACCATATATTTT. Protein sequence: CASSLSREISGNTIYF.

This rearrangement joins TRBV19 to TRBJ1-2; TRBD1 matches at 8 bases. The germline V gene encodes CDR1 LNHDA and CDR2 SQIVND (reference sequence). This CDR3 comprises 15 residues. J gave up 7 bases and V 8 bases, and 15 bases lay outside the gene matches. CDR3: CASQLTASGGTGYTF. The CDR3 coding sequence is TGTGCCAGTCAACTCACCGCTTCAGGGGGCACTGGCTACACCTTC. The full variable domain, in which reference TRBV19 and TRBJ1-2 provide the parts outside the CDR3, is DGGITQSPKYLFRKEGQNVTLSCEQNLNHDAMYWYRQDPGQGLRLIYYSQIVNDFQKGDIAEGYSVSREKKESFPLTVTSAQKNPTAFYLCASQLTASGGTGYTFGSGTRLTVV.

V gene TRBV10-2 combines with J gene TRBJ2-7; TRBD1 matches at 7 bases. CDR1 and CDR2 (germline): WSHSY, SAAADI. The CDR3 covers 11 residues. J lost 6 bases, V lost 7 bases, and 3 bases had no gene match. CDR3: CASKTGAEQYF. CDR3 DNA sequence: TGCGCCAGCAAAACAGGGGCCGAGCAGTACTTC.

The V call is TRBV30, the J call TRBJ1-2, with D hard to call. CDR3 length equals 14 residues. Germline loops: CDR1 GTSNPN, CDR2 SVGIG (reference sequence). V shed 5 bases and J shed 0 bases, with 13 bases lying between them. The CDR3 coding sequence is TGTGCCTGGTGGCGGCCGGCTTCTAACTATGGCTACACCTTC. It specifies CAWWRPASNYGYTF.

The CDR3 region has the DNA TGTGCCAGTACAACCTACCCGGGACAGCTTCAGCCCCAGCATTTT. The encoded protein is CASTTYPGQLQPQHF. The chain couples TRBV19 to TRBJ1-5, with TRBD1 identical over 7 bases. The V gene's germline CDR1 is LNHDA and CDR2 SQIVND (reference sequence). V lost 7 bases, J lost 6 bases, and 12 bases stayed unmatched. This CDR3 region has 15 residues.

The V gene is TRBV7-9, the J gene TRBJ1-2; a weak D match, TRBD1 (6 bases). The germline V gene encodes CDR1 SEHNR and CDR2 FQNEAQ (reference sequence). This CDR3 comprises 15 residues. V was pared by 4 bases and J by 6 bases, with 18 bases between. The CDR3 DNA reads TGTGCCAGCAGCTCCCAACCCCCTCGACAGGATGGCTACACCTTC. Amino acids: CASSSQPPRQDGYTF.

The rearrangement joins TRBV9 to TRBJ2-2, with D perhaps TRBD1 (5 bases). CDR3 length equals 14 residues. V lost 3 bases and J 0 bases, leaving 6 bases between the germline ends. Germline-derived CDR1 and CDR2 are SGDLS and YYNGEE. In nucleotides, the CDR3 is TGTGCCAGCAGCGGACAGCCGAACACCGGGGAGCTGTTTTTT. It specifies CASSGQPNTGELFF.

The V gene is TRBV6-1, the J gene TRBJ1-1, with 9 nucleotides matching TRBD1. This CDR3 spans 14 amino acids. Trimming took 5 bases from V and 4 from J; bases not matched to a gene: 5. Per germline, CDR1 MNHNS and CDR2 SASEGT. This chain's CDR3 is CASSPTGGSTEAFF. In DNA form, the CDR3 reads TGTGCCAGCAGTCCTACAGGGGGCAGCACTGAAGCTTTCTTT.

The chain combines TRBV19 with TRBJ2-7; 8 bases line up with TRBD2. This CDR3 comprises 14 residues. Trimming cost V 9 bases and J 6 bases; bases outside gene matches: 13. Germline CDR1 LNHDA, CDR2 SQIVND (reference sequence). CDR3 nucleotides: TGTGCCAGAAAGAGCGGGAGTAAGACGGGCGAGCAGTACTTC. It is translated as CARKSGSKTGEQYF.

The J gene is TRBJ2-7, the V gene TRBV5-1, with D possibly TRBD2 on 5 matching bases. CDR1 is SGHRS, CDR2 YFSETQ, per germline. This CDR3 contains 16 residues. The V end was cut by 4 bases, the J end by 1 base, with 18 bases between. This CDR3 reads CASSPTTGLTSYEQYF. CDR3 sequence (DNA): TGCGCCAGCAGCCCCACCACCGGACTGACTTCCTACGAGCAGTACTTC.

The rearrangement uses TRBV11-3 and TRBJ1-1; D gene ambiguous. Trimming took 0 bases from V and 4 from J, leaving 12 bases between them. Germline CDR1 reads SGHNT; CDR2 reads YENEEA. This CDR3 comprises 15 residues. This CDR3 is CASSLETGRTTEAFF. CDR3 DNA: TGTGCCAGCAGCTTAGAAACGGGGAGGACCACTGAAGCTTTCTTT.

The CDR3 region has the DNA TGTGCCAGCAGGGGGACTTCCTCAGATACCTGTTTTTTT. It is translated as CASRGTSSDTCFF. This chain uses TRBV28 with TRBJ1-4, with D possibly TRBD1 on 5 matching bases. V lost 6 bases and J lost 17, with 22 bases in between. CDR1 MDHEN and CDR2 SYDVKM come from the germline V gene. The CDR3 is made up of 13 amino acids.

This clone has only one observation. This same CDR3 is encoded by further DNA sequences in the sample. The chain carries TRBV7-9 and TRBJ2-7; no definite D call. The CDR3 covers 11 residues. Germline CDR1 reads SEHNR; CDR2 reads FQNEAQ (reference sequence). V lost 4 bases to trimming and J lost 2 bases, with 3 bases between them. The CDR3 loop is CASSSTYEQYF. The CDR3 nucleotides read TGTGCCAGCAGCTCAACCTACGAGCAGTACTTC.

This chain uses TRBV6-5 with TRBJ2-7; 7 bases are shared with TRBD2. The CDR3 is 14 amino acids. Germline V lookup: CDR1 MNHEY, CDR2 SVGAGI. The V and J ends lost 2 bases and 3 bases, in that order; junction bases with no gene match: 4. The DNA for the CDR3 is TGTGCCAGCAGTTACGCCGGGAGGCTCTACGAGCAGTACTTC. It codes for CASSYAGRLYEQYF.

The V gene is TRBV25-1, the J gene TRBJ2-1; the D is unclear. Germline CDR1 MGHDK, CDR2 SYGVNS. V lost 2 bases and J 10 bases, leaving 12 bases between the germline ends. There are 13 residues in the CDR3. Written as DNA, the CDR3 is TGTGCCAGCAGTGAAGTCCGAGGCTTGGAGCAGTTCTTC. This sequence encodes CASSEVRGLEQFF.

The chain joins TRBV5-1 to TRBJ1-3; a weak D match, TRBD1 (6 bases). This CDR3 is built from 16 residues. The V gene lost 0 bases and the J gene lost 0 bases, with 10 bases spanning the gap. Germline V gives CDR1 SGHRS, CDR2 YFSETQ. The CDR3, as DNA: TGCGCCAGCAGCTTGGCTACAGGGTCCTCTGGAAACACCATATATTTT. It is translated as CASSLATGSSGNTIYF.